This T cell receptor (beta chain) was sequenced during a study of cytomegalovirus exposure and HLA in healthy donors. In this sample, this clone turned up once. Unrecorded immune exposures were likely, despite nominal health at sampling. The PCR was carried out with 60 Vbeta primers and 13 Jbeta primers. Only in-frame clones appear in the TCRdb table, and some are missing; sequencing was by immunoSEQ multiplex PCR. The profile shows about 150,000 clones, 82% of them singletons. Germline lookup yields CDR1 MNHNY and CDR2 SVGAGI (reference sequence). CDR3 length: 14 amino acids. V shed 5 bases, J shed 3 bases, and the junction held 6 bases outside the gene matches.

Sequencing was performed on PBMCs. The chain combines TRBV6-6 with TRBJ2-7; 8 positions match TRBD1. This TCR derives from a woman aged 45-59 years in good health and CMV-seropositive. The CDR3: CASSETGTGYEQYF. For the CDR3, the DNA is TGTGCCAGCAGTGAGACCGGGACAGGCTACGAGCAGTACTTC.